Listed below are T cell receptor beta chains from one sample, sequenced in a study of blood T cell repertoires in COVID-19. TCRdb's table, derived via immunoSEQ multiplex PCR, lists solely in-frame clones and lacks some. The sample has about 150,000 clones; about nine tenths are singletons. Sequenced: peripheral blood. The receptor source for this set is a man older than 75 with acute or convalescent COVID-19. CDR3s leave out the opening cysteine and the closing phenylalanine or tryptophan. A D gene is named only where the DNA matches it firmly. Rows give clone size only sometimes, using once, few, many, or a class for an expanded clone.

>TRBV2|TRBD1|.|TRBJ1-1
ASSLPTGTDFFWAF
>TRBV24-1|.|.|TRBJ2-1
ATSFGGAPFEQF
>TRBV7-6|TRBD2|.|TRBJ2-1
ASSRGLAGSSYNEQF
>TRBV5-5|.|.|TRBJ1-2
ASSSDSANYGYT
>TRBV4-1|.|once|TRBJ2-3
ASGPGNLLDTQY
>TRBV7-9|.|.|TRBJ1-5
ASSQGQPNQPQH
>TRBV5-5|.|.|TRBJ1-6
ASSLITGYSPLH
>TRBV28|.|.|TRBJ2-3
ASSLVRDTDTQY
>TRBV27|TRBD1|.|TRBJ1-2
ASSLTGTGVGYT
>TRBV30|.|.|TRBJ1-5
AWSVGGGLGQPQH
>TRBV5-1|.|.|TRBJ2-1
ASSLEVSQVYNEQF
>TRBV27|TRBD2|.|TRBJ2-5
ASKDFPDPSGSQETQY
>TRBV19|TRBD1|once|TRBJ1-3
ASSTQGAGGNTIY
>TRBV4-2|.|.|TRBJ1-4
ASSQEGVDNEKLF
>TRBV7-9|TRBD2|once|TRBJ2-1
ASQLAGISYNEQF
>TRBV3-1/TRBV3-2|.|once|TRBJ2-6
ASSHRGSGANVLT
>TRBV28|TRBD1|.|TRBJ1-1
ASSSSPGGTEAF
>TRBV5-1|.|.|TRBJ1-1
ASSFAGADTEAF
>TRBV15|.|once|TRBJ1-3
ATRGVGTLGNTIY
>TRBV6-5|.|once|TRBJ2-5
ASSYSQGSGTQY
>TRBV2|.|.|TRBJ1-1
ASSEGRSNTEAF
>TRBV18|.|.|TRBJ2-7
ASSHGQTYEQY
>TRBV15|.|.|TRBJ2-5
ATSVADGAQETQY
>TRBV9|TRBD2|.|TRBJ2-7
ASSPPGGGVTYEQY
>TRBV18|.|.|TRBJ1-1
ASSPQGQRRTEAF
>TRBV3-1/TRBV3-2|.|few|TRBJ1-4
ASSQGTNSMNEKLF
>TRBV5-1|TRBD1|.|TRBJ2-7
ASNHGTGPVEQY
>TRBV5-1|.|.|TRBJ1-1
ASSLPGLGNTEAF